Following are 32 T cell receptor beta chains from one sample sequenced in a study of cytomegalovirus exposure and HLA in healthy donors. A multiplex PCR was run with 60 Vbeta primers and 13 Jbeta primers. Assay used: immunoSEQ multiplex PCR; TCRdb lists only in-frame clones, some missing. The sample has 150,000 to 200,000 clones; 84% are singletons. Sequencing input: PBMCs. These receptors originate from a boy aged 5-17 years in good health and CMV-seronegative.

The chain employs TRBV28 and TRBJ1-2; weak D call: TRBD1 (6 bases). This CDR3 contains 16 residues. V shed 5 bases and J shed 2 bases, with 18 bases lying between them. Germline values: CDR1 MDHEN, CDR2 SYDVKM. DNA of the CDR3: TGTGCCAGCAGTGAACAGGGATTAATCCCAAACTATGGCTACACCTTC. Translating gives CASSEQGLIPNYGYTF.

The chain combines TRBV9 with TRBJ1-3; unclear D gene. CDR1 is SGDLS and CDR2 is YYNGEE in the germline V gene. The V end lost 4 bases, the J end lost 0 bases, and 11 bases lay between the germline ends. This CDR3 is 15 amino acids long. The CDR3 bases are TGTGCCAGCAGCCCCGAGGGCGCCTCTGGAAACACCATATATTTT. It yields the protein CASSPEGASGNTIYF. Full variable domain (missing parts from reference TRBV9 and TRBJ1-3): DSGVTQTPKHLITATGQRVTLRCSPRSGDLSVYWYQQSLDQGLQFLIQYYNGEERAKGNILERFSAQQFPDLHSELNLSSLELGDSALYFCASSPEGASGNTIYFGEGSWLTVV.

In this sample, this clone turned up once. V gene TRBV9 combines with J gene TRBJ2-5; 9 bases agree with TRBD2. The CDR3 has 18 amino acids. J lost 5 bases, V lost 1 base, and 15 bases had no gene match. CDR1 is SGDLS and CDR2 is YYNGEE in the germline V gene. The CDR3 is CASSVNSQAGGSWETQYF. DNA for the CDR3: TGTGCCAGCAGCGTAAATTCGCAAGCGGGAGGATCATGGGAGACCCAGTACTTC. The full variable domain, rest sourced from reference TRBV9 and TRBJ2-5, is DSGVTQTPKHLITATGQRVTLRCSPRSGDLSVYWYQQSLDQGLQFLIQYYNGEERAKGNILERFSAQQFPDLHSELNLSSLELGDSALYFCASSVNSQAGGSWETQYFGPGTRLLVL.

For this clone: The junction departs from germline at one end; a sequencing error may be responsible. The CDR3 nucleotides are TGTGCTAGCAGCCTTGTTCCGGGACAGAAGAATGAGCAGTTCTTC. Encoded protein: CASSLVPGQKNEQFF. This chain joins TRBV7-7 and TRBJ2-1; TRBD1 matches 7 bases. The CDR3 contains 15 residues. Per the germline V gene, CDR1 is SSHAT and CDR2 is FNYEAQ (reference sequence).

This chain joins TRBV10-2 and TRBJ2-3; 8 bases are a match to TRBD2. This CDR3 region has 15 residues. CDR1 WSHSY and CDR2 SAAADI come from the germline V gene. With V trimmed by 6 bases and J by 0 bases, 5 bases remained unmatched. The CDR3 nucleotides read TGCGCCAGCAGCGGGGGGGTAACTAGCACAGATACGCAGTATTTT. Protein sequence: CASSGGVTSTDTQYF.

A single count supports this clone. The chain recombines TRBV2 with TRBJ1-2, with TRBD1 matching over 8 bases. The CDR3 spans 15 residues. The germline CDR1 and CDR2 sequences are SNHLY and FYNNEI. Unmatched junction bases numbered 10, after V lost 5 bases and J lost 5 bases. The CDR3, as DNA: TGTGCCAGCAGTAAGGGACAGGCGATCTCATATGGCTACACCTTC. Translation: CASSKGQAISYGYTF.

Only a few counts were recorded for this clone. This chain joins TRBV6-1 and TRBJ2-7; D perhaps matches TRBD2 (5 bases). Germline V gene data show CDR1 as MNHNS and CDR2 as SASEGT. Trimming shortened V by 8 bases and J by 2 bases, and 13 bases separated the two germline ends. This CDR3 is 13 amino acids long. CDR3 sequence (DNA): TGTGCCAGCCAAGTGGGAGCCACCTACGAGCAGTACTTC. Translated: CASQVGATYEQYF.

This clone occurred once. The chain's CDR3 is CAISPSPTGHLYGYTF. CDR3 sequence (DNA): TGTGCCATCAGCCCAAGCCCCACGGGACACCTCTATGGCTACACCTTC. The rearrangement uses TRBV10-3 and TRBJ1-2; TRBD1 might be the D (6 bases). This CDR3 contains 16 residues. Germline V gene data show CDR1 as ENHRY and CDR2 as SYGVKD. Trimming removed 6 bases from V and 4 bases from J, with 21 bases in between.

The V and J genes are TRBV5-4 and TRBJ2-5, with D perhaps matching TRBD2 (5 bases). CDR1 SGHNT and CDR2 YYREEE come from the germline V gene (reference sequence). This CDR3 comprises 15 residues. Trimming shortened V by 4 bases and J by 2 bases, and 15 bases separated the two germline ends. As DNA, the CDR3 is TGTGCCAGCAGCGGACTGGGTACAGTACAAGAGACCCAGTACTTC. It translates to CASSGLGTVQETQYF.

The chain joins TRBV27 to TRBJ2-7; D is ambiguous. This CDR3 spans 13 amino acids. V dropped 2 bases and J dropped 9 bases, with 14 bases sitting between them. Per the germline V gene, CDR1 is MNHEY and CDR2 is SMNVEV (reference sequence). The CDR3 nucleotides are TGTGCCAGCAGTTTAGCGGTCAGTCGAGGGCAGTACTTC. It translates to CASSLAVSRGQYF.

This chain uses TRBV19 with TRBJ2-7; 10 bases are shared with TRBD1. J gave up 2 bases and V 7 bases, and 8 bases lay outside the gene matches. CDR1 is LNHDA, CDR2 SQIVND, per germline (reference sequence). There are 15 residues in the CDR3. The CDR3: CASMGRGTGAYEQYF. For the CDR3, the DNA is TGTGCCAGTATGGGAAGGGGGACAGGGGCCTACGAGCAGTACTTC.

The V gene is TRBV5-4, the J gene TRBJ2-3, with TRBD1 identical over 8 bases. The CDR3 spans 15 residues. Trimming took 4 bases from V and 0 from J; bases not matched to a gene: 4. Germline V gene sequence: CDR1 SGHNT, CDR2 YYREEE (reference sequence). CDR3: CASSQDRASTDTQYF. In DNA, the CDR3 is TGTGCCAGCAGCCAGGACAGGGCTAGCACAGATACGCAGTATTTT.

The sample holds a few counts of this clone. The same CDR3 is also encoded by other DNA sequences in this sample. The CDR3 loop reads CASLGGGASTDTQYF. The CDR3 DNA reads TGTGCCAGCCTCGGCGGGGGGGCGAGCACAGATACGCAGTATTTT. This chain links TRBV5-4 with TRBJ2-3; 9 nucleotides align to TRBD2. CDR1 and CDR2 from the germline V gene are SGHNT and YYREEE (reference sequence). V gave up 7 bases and J gave up 0 bases; unmatched junction bases: 6. The CDR3 length is 15 residues.

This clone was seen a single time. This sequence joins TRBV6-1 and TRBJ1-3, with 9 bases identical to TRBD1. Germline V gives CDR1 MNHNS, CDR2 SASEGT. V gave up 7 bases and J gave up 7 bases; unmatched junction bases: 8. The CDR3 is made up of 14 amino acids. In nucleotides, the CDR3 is TGTGCCAGCAAACAGGGGGCTTTGAGCAACACCATATATTTT. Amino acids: CASKQGALSNTIYF.

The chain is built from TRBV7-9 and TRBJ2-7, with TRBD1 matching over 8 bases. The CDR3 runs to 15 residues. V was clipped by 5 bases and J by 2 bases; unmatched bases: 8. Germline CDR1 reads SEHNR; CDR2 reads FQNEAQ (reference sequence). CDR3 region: CASSPGQGTTYEQYF. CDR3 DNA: TGTGCCAGCAGCCCCGGACAGGGAACCACCTACGAGCAGTACTTC.

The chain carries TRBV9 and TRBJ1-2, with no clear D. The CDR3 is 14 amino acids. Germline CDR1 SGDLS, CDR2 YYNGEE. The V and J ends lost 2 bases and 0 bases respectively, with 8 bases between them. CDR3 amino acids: CASSVTTANYGYTF. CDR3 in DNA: TGTGCCAGCAGCGTTACAACAGCTAACTATGGCTACACCTTC.

The CDR3 is CASSLGAGGANVLTF. In DNA, the CDR3 is TGTGCCAGCAGCTTAGGGGCAGGTGGGGCCAACGTCCTGACTTTC. The genes are TRBV7-9 and TRBJ2-6; D is unresolved. Germline CDR1 and CDR2: SEHNR and FQNEAQ (reference sequence). This CDR3 region has 15 residues. Trimming pared 1 base from V and 3 bases from J, leaving 7 bases between.

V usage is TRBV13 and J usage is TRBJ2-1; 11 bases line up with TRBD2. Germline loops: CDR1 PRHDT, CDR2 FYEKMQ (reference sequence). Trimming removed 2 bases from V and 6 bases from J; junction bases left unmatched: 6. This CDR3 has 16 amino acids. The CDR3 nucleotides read TGTGCCAGCAGCTTAAGCCTAGCGGGGGGCCTCAATGAGCAGTTCTTC. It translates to CASSLSLAGGLNEQFF.

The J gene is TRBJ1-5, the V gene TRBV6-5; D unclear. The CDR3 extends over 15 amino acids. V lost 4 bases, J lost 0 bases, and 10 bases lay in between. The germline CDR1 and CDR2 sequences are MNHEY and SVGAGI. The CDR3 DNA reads TGTGCCAGCAGTTCCGGTGAGGGTAGCAATCAGCCCCAGCATTTT. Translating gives CASSSGEGSNQPQHF.

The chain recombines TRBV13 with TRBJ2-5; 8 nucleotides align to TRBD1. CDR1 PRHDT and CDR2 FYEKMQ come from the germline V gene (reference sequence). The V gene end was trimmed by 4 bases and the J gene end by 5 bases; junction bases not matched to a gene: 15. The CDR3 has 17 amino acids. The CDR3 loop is CASSSPGGQDFLETQYF. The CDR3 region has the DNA TGTGCCAGCAGCTCCCCAGGGGGACAGGACTTCTTGGAGACCCAGTACTTC.

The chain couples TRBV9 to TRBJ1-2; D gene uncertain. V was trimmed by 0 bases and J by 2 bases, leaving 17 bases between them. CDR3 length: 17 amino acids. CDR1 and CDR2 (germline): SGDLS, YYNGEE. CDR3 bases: TGTGCCAGCAGCGTAGCTACGGGAGGGCGGGAAAACTATGGCTACACCTTC. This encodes CASSVATGGRENYGYTF.

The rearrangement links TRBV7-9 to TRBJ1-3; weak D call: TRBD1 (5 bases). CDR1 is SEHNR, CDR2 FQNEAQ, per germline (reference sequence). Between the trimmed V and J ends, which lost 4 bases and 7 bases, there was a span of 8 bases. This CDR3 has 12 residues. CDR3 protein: CASSSKGNTIYF. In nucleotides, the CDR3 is TGTGCCAGCAGCTCCAAGGGGAACACCATATATTTT.

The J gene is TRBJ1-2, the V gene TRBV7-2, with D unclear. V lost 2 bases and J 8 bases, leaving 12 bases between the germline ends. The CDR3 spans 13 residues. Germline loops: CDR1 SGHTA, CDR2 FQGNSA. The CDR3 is CASSLFAAAGYTF. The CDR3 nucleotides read TGTGCCAGCAGCTTATTTGCCGCGGCAGGCTACACCTTC. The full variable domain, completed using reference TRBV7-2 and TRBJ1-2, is GAGVSQSPSNKVTEKGKDVELRCDPISGHTALYWYRQSLGQGLEFLIYFQGNSAPDKSGLPSDRFSAERTGGSVSTLTIQRTQQEDSAVYLCASSLFAAAGYTFGSGTRLTVV.

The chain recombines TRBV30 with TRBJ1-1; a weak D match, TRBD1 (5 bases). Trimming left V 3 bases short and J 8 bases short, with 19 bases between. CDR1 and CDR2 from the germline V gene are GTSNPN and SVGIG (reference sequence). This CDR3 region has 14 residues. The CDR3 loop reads CAWRPLGGKGEAFF. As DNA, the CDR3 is TGTGCCTGGAGACCCCTAGGAGGGAAGGGGGAAGCTTTCTTT. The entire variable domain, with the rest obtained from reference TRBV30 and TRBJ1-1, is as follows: SQTIHQWPATLVQPVGSPLSLECTVEGTSNPNLYWYRQAAGRGLQLLFYSVGIGQISSEVPQNLSASRPQDRQFILSSKKLLLSDSGFYLCAWRPLGGKGEAFFGQGTRLTVV.

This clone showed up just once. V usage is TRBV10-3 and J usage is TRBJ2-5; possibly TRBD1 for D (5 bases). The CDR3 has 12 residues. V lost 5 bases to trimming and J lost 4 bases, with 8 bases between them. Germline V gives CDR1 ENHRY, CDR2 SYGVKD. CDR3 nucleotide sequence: TGTGCCATCAGTAAAGGGGTAGAGACCCAGTACTTC. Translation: CAISKGVETQYF.

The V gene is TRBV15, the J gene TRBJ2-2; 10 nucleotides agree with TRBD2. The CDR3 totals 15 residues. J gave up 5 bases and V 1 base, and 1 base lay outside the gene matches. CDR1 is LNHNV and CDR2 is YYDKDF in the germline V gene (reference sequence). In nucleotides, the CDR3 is TGTGCCACCAGCAGAGTACTAGCGGGGACCGGGGAGCTGTTTTTT. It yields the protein CATSRVLAGTGELFF.

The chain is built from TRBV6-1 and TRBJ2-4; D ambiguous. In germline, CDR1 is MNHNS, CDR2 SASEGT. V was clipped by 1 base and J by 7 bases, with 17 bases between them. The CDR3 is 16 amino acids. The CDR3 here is CASSEVTVSARNIQYF. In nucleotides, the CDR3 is TGTGCCAGCAGTGAAGTAACCGTTTCTGCCAGGAACATTCAGTACTTC.

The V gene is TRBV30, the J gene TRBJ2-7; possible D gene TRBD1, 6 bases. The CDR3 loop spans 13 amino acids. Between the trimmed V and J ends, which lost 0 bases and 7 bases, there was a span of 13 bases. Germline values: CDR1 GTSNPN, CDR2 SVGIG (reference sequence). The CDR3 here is CAWSVRAGEEQYF. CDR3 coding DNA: TGTGCCTGGAGTGTGCGGGCAGGGGAGGAGCAGTACTTC.

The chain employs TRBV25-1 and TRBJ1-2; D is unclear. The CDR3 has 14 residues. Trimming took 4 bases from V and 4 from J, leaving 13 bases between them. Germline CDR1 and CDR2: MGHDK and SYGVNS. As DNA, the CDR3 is TGTGCCAGCAGTGTCGAGGGTTGGATCTATGGCTACACCTTC. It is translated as CASSVEGWIYGYTF.

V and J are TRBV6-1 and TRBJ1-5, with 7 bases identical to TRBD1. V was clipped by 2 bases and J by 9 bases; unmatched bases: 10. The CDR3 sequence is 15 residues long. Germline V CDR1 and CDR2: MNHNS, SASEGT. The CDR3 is CASSELGQRLGPQHF. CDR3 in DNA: TGTGCCAGCAGTGAATTGGGACAGCGCCTTGGGCCCCAGCATTTT.

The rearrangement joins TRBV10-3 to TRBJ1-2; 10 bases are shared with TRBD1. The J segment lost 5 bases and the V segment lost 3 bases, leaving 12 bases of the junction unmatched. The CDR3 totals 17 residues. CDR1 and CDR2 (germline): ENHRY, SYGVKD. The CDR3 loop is CAISDGTGELIPYGYTF. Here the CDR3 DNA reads TGTGCCATCAGTGACGGGACAGGGGAATTAATCCCTTATGGCTACACCTTC.

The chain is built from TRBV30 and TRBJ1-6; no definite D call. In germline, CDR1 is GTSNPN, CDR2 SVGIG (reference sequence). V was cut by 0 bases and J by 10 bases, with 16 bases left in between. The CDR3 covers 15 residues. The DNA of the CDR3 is TGTGCCTGGAGTGTACGTGTCAGGAGGAACTCACCCCTCCACTTT. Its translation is CAWSVRVRRNSPLHF.